The 29 T cell receptor beta chains presented below share a single source sample, sequenced in a study of radiation and T cells in renal cell carcinoma. The repertoire was sequenced with immunoSEQ multiplex PCR; TCRdb's copy has only in-frame clones and lacks some. Of 7,000 to 9,500 clones listed, around 50% were seen once; the top ten hold 19%. Indicated treatment: 15 Gy SBRT to primary tumor, nephrectomy 4 weeks later. This sample comprised tumor tissue, obtained from a patient whose treatment included radiotherapy and nephrectomy. These receptor sequences come from a man between 60 and 75 years old with renal cell carcinoma.

This clone was counted a few times. V gene TRBV2 combines with J gene TRBJ1-4; the D gene is possibly TRBD1 (5 bases). The CDR3 runs 14 residues. Germline CDR1 SNHLY, CDR2 FYNNEI. Trimming removed 7 bases at V and 0 bases at J, with 9 bases between. CDR3 region: CASNGGATNEKLFF. The CDR3 nucleotides are TGTGCCAGCAATGGAGGGGCAACTAATGAAAAACTGTTTTTT.

This rearrangement joins TRBV28 to TRBJ1-4; possibly TRBD1 for D (6 bases). Germline values: CDR1 MDHEN, CDR2 SYDVKM. This CDR3 has 16 residues. Trimming took 5 bases from V and 0 from J, leaving 13 bases between them. CDR3 sequence reads: CASSGGGSTTNEKLFF. The CDR3 DNA reads TGTGCCAGCAGTGGGGGCGGGTCGACAACTAATGAAAAACTGTTTTTT. Looking up the rest from reference TRBV28 and TRBJ1-4 gives the full variable domain: DVKVTQSSRYLVKRTGEKVFLECVQDMDHENMFWYRQDPGLGLRLIYFSYDVKMKEKGDIPEGYSVSREKKERFSLILESASTNQTSMYLCASSGGGSTTNEKLFFGSGTQLSVL.

This clone has just a few counts. This sequence joins TRBV19 and TRBJ2-7; 8 bases map to TRBD2. J lost 2 bases, V lost 5 bases, and 11 bases had no gene match. CDR3 length equals 16 residues. Germline CDR1 and CDR2: LNHDA and SQIVND (reference sequence). The CDR3 reads CASSLTGTRFPYEQYF. CDR3 in DNA: TGTGCCAGTAGTTTAACCGGGACTAGATTCCCCTACGAGCAGTACTTC.

V gene TRBV28 combines with J gene TRBJ2-7; 7 nucleotides agree with TRBD1. The CDR3 has 15 residues. Germline V gives CDR1 MDHEN, CDR2 SYDVKM. V trimming: 6 bases; J trimming: 4 bases; junction bases outside the gene matches: 12. The CDR3 loop reads CASRLSEGTEYEQYF. CDR3 DNA sequence: TGTGCCAGCAGGCTTTCCGAAGGGACAGAATACGAGCAGTACTTC.

The V and J genes are TRBV5-1 and TRBJ2-5; D ambiguous. The J call may be mistaken, given a closer DNA end match to TRBJ2-7. The CDR3 runs 17 residues. From germline, CDR1 is SGHRS and CDR2 YFSETQ. The chain's CDR3 is CASSFHSGSPSSYEQYF. CDR3 coding DNA: TGCGCCAGCAGCTTCCACTCTGGCAGTCCCTCCTCCTACGAGCAGTACTTC.

This clone was counted between two and nine times. This chain uses TRBV19 with TRBJ2-7; 13 bases are shared with TRBD2. With 5 bases clipped from V and 6 bases from J, the junction kept 4 bases outside the gene matches. CDR1 and CDR2 (germline): LNHDA, SQIVND (reference sequence). This CDR3 comprises 14 residues. The CDR3 DNA follows: TGTGCCAGTAGTTGGACTAGCGGGAGAGGCGAGCAGTACTTC. This gives the protein CASSWTSGRGEQYF.

This chain uses TRBV7-9 with TRBJ1-3; D gene uncertain. V lost 2 bases and J lost 4, with 9 bases in between. Per germline, CDR1 SEHNR and CDR2 FQNEAQ (reference sequence). This CDR3 has 14 amino acids. The CDR3 is CASSLKGPGNTIYF. As DNA, the CDR3 is TGTGCCAGCAGCTTAAAAGGACCAGGAAACACCATATATTTT.

The rearrangement uses TRBV7-8 and TRBJ1-2; D remains ambiguous. This CDR3 region has 13 residues. CDR1 is SGHVS and CDR2 is FQNEAQ in the germline V gene. Trimming removed 1 base from V and 1 base from J, with 4 bases in between. CDR3 in DNA: TGTGCCAGCAGCTTAGACAATAACTATGGCTACACCTTC. It codes for CASSLDNNYGYTF.

This rearrangement joins TRBV9 to TRBJ2-7; 9 nucleotides align to TRBD1. Trimming cost V 0 bases and J 4 bases; bases outside gene matches: 8. Germline V gene sequence: CDR1 SGDLS, CDR2 YYNGEE. CDR3 size: 16 residues. The CDR3 bases are TGTGCCAGCAGCGTAGAGGATTTGGGGACAGGGTACGAGCAGTACTTC. This codes for CASSVEDLGTGYEQYF.

This clone was picked up a small number of times. The V call is TRBV9, the J call TRBJ2-7; possibly TRBD2 for D (6 bases). The germline CDR1 and CDR2 sequences are SGDLS and YYNGEE. The CDR3 has 14 residues. V was pared by 3 bases and J by 6 bases, with 16 bases between. The CDR3 loop is CASSALLGGSEQYF. The DNA of the CDR3 is TGTGCCAGCAGCGCGCTTTTGGGGGGATCCGAGCAGTACTTC. The complete variable domain, with remaining parts taken from reference TRBV9 and TRBJ2-7, reads DSGVTQTPKHLITATGQRVTLRCSPRSGDLSVYWYQQSLDQGLQFLIQYYNGEERAKGNILERFSAQQFPDLHSELNLSSLELGDSALYFCASSALLGGSEQYFGPGTRLTVT.

The table lists this clone with a few counts. The chain joins TRBV5-1 to TRBJ2-6; 7 nucleotides line up with TRBD1. This CDR3 contains 18 residues. Trimming took 4 bases from V and 3 from J; bases not matched to a gene: 13. From germline, CDR1 is SGHRS and CDR2 YFSETQ. CDR3 amino acids: CASSLGTGVGVGANVLTF. The CDR3 nucleotides read TGCGCCAGCAGCCTCGGAACAGGGGTAGGTGTTGGGGCCAACGTCCTGACTTTC.

This clone has more than one count but fewer than ten. The rearrangement uses TRBV30 and TRBJ2-7; tentative D call: TRBD1 (6 bases). V lost 7 bases and J 4 bases, leaving 17 bases between the germline ends. Germline-derived CDR1 and CDR2 are GTSNPN and SVGIG (reference sequence). This CDR3 is 13 amino acids long. CDR3 amino acids: CASNPTGTYEQYF. DNA for the CDR3: TGTGCCTCCAACCCCACAGGGACGTACGAGCAGTACTTC.

V is TRBV29-1 and J is TRBJ2-7; 7 bases are a match to TRBD2. V shed 6 bases, J shed 3 bases, and the junction held 11 bases outside the gene matches. The CDR3 is 14 residues long. Germline-derived CDR1 and CDR2 are SQVTM and ANQGSEA. CDR3 sequence (DNA): TGCAGCGTGGGCCCCTCACCTAGCGGCTACGAGCAGTACTTC. This gives the protein CSVGPSPSGYEQYF.

This chain uses TRBV5-1 with TRBJ2-7, with TRBD1 identical over 9 bases. The junction had 8 bases not matched to a gene; V was cut back by 1 base and J by 6 bases. Per the germline V gene, CDR1 is SGHRS and CDR2 is YFSETQ. This CDR3 region has 15 residues. CDR3 sequence reads: CASSLSGTGIAEQYF. The CDR3 DNA reads TGCGCCAGCAGCTTGTCAGGGACAGGGATCGCCGAGCAGTACTTC.

The rearrangement uses TRBV27 and TRBJ2-3; 12 nucleotides match TRBD2. V was clipped by 5 bases and J by 4 bases; unmatched bases: 10. Germline V gene data show CDR1 as MNHEY and CDR2 as SMNVEV (reference sequence). The CDR3 is 17 residues long. This chain's CDR3 is CASSPPRLAGVADTQYF. CDR3 sequence (DNA): TGTGCCAGCAGTCCCCCCCGACTAGCGGGAGTAGCAGATACGCAGTATTTT.

This clone was seen a few times. The genes are TRBV6-5 and TRBJ2-2; TRBD2 agrees at 12 bases. In germline, CDR1 is MNHEY, CDR2 SVGAGI. Germline trimming cut 6 bases from V and 13 bases from J; bases unmatched to any gene: 3. The CDR3 contains 12 residues. CDR3 in amino acids: CASSLAGGSLFF. CDR3 in DNA: TGTGCCAGCAGCCTAGCGGGAGGGTCGCTGTTTTTT.

This clone is labeled as medium-sized (0.01 to 0.1%). The V gene is TRBV7-2, the J gene TRBJ1-3, with 7 bases identical to TRBD1. The CDR3 spans 17 residues. V lost 5 bases and J lost 1; bases outside the gene matches: 11. Germline loops: CDR1 SGHTA, CDR2 FQGNSA. In DNA form, the CDR3 reads TGTGCCAGCAGCAACCTAGGGGGCGGGGGTTCTGGAAACACCATATATTTT. Protein product: CASSNLGGGGSGNTIYF.

The chain joins TRBV18 to TRBJ1-1, with a tentative D call TRBD1 (5 bases). V lost 3 bases and J lost 1, with 12 bases in between. The length of the CDR3 is 15 residues. The germline gives CDR1 KGHSH, CDR2 LQKENI. CDR3 nucleotide sequence: TGTGCCAGCTCACCTATGGGGCCGAGGAACACTGAAGCTTTCTTT. This sequence encodes CASSPMGPRNTEAFF.

This clone has just a few counts. The chain couples TRBV7-6 to TRBJ1-1; D is ambiguous. Per the germline V gene, CDR1 is SGHVS and CDR2 is FNYEAQ. Trimming left V 3 bases short and J 2 bases short, with 13 bases between. The CDR3 loop spans 15 amino acids. CDR3 in amino acids: CASSFSDGSNTEAFF. The CDR3 nucleotides read TGTGCCAGCAGCTTCTCGGACGGATCTAACACTGAAGCTTTCTTT. The whole variable domain, filled in from reference TRBV7-6 and TRBJ1-1, reads GAGVSQSPRYKVTKRGQDVALRCDPISGHVSLYWYRQALGQGPEFLTYFNYEAQQDKSGLPNDRFSAERPEGSISTLTIQRTEQRDSAMYRCASSFSDGSNTEAFFGQGTRLTVV.

The chain carries TRBV28 and TRBJ2-2; D call uncertain. CDR1 MDHEN and CDR2 SYDVKM come from the germline V gene. CDR3 length: 14 residues. With 8 bases removed from V and 0 bases from J, the gap between germline ends came to 10 bases. This CDR3 is CASYGSPNTGELFF. CDR3 sequence (DNA): TGTGCCAGCTATGGCAGCCCGAACACCGGGGAGCTGTTTTTT.

This rearrangement joins TRBV28 to TRBJ2-7; possible D gene TRBD1, 7 bases. The CDR3 covers 14 residues. Per the germline V gene, CDR1 is MDHEN and CDR2 is SYDVKM. V was cut by 3 bases and J by 6 bases, with 15 bases left in between. The CDR3 DNA is TGTGCCAGCAGTTTCCCGGCGGGACAGCGCGAGCAGTACTTC. It specifies CASSFPAGQREQYF.

V and J are TRBV4-1 and TRBJ1-1; the D gene is possibly TRBD1 (5 bases). Deletions cut 4 bases from V and 4 bases from J, with 16 bases between. From germline, CDR1 is MGHRA and CDR2 YSYEKL. The CDR3 length is 15 residues. The CDR3 sequence is CASSLYKGGGTEAFF. Here the CDR3 DNA reads TGCGCCAGCAGCCTCTATAAAGGTGGGGGCACTGAAGCTTTCTTT.

The V gene is TRBV27, the J gene TRBJ2-1, with 9 bases lining up with TRBD2. This CDR3 comprises 17 residues. Germline-derived CDR1 and CDR2 are MNHEY and SMNVEV (reference sequence). Trimming took 5 bases from V and 4 from J; bases not matched to a gene: 12. The chain's CDR3 is CASSPNPTSGVYNEQFF. The CDR3 DNA follows: TGTGCCAGCAGTCCGAACCCGACTAGCGGTGTATACAATGAGCAGTTCTTC.

The rearrangement joins TRBV6-4 to TRBJ1-2; D not certain. The CDR3 is made up of 8 amino acids. The germline V and J ends were trimmed by 5 bases and 14 bases, with 6 bases remaining between them. Per germline, CDR1 MRHNA and CDR2 SNTAGT. CDR3 DNA: TGTGCCAGCAGTTTCGGGACCTTC. This encodes CASSFGTF.

For the CDR3, the DNA is TGTGCCATCAGTGAGTCCAGGGACGAGCAGTACTTC. It codes for CAISESRDEQYF. The chain uses TRBV10-3 and TRBJ2-7, with D perhaps matching TRBD1 (5 bases). Germline V gives CDR1 ENHRY, CDR2 SYGVKD. Trimming cost V 0 bases and J 5 bases, with 5 bases left between them. The CDR3 has 12 amino acids.

This clone came up a few times. V gene TRBV5-8 combines with J gene TRBJ1-2; TRBD1 might be the D (5 bases). The germline V gene has CDR1 SGHTS and CDR2 YDEGEE. V gave up 0 bases and J gave up 4 bases, with 10 bases separating them. The length of the CDR3 is 14 residues. CDR3 loop: CASSLGWGIYGYTF. The CDR3, as DNA: TGTGCCAGCAGCTTGGGATGGGGGATCTATGGCTACACCTTC.

The V call is TRBV7-3, the J call TRBJ2-1, with D maybe TRBD2 (6 bases). Germline V lookup: CDR1 SGHTA, CDR2 FQGTGA. Between the trimmed V and J ends, which lost 5 bases and 3 bases, there was a span of 14 bases. This CDR3 spans 15 amino acids. CDR3 in DNA: TGTGCCAGCAGCACCCAGGAGGGCGACTACAATGAGCAGTTCTTC. The encoded protein is CASSTQEGDYNEQFF.

This clone was counted once. The chain carries TRBV7-9 and TRBJ2-7; D is ambiguous. Germline-derived CDR1 and CDR2 are SEHNR and FQNEAQ (reference sequence). The CDR3 is 11 amino acids. With 3 bases removed from V and 4 bases from J, the gap between germline ends came to 4 bases. CDR3 amino acids: CASSFAYEQYF. The CDR3 DNA reads as TGTGCCAGCAGCTTCGCGTACGAGCAGTACTTC. The whole variable domain, remainder taken from reference TRBV7-9 and TRBJ2-7, is DTGVSQNPRHKITKRGQNVTFRCDPISEHNRLYWYRQTLGQGPEFLTYFQNEAQLEKSRLLSDRFSAERPKGSFSTLEIQRTEQGDSAMYLCASSFAYEQYFGPGTRLTVT.

This clone has only one observation. Here the CDR3 reads CASSLASTGNQPQHF. In DNA, the CDR3 is TGTGCCAGCAGCTTGGCCAGTACCGGGAATCAGCCCCAGCATTTT. This sequence joins TRBV5-6 and TRBJ1-5; D is uncertain. V dropped 0 bases and J dropped 4 bases, with 11 bases sitting between them. CDR1 and CDR2 (germline): SGHDT, YYEEEE. The CDR3 has 15 amino acids.